This is a list of T cell receptor beta chains from one sample in a study of graft-versus-host responses after intestinal transplantation. Antigens of these TCRs are unknown. TCRdb's copy holds only in-frame clones and misses some; the assay was immunoSEQ multiplex PCR. The sample contains about 100,000 clones, approximately 86% of which appear only once. The sequencing used unstimulated CD4+ T cells sorted from spleen or lymph node cells, collected before transplant. All receptors derive from a human donor who was the organ donor for an intestinal transplant. Each CDR3 is given with its conserved first and last residue. Fields, in order: clone size, D gene, V gene, J gene, CDR3 DNA, CDR3 protein. A D gene is named only where the DNA matches it firmly. Some rows mark clone size as missing; the rest say once, few, many or name a class of expanded clone.

.	.	TRBV11-2	TRBJ1-6	TGTGCCAGCAGCGGGGGGAGGGGCCCCTATAATTCACCCCTCCACTTT	CASSGGRGPYNSPLHF
.	.	TRBV18	TRBJ1-2	TGTGCCAGCTCACCGGGAACCGCCTCTAACTATGGCTACACCTTC	CASSPGTASNYGYTF
.	.	TRBV28	TRBJ1-1	TGTGCCAGCAGTTACAGGGTGAACACTGAAGCTTTCTTT	CASSYRVNTEAFF
.	TRBD1	TRBV7-3	TRBJ2-1	TGTGCCAGCAGCTTAATGCAGGGGGCGGCCAATGAGCAGTTCTTC	CASSLMQGAANEQFF
.	TRBD1	TRBV6-4	TRBJ1-4	TGTGCCAGCAGTGACAGGGACAGGGGGCGAGAAAAACTGTTTTTT	CASSDRDRGREKLFF
.	.	TRBV11-2	TRBJ2-7	TGTGCCAGCAGGGGGCTAAAAGGGTCCAGCTCCTACGAGCAGTACTTC	CASRGLKGSSSYEQYF
.	.	TRBV11-2	TRBJ1-2	TGTGCCAGCAGCCAGGATCTTTATGGCTACACCTTC	CASSQDLYGYTF
.	TRBD2	TRBV6-6	TRBJ2-3	TGTGCCAGCCGACCTAGCGGGGGGGGGTTAGCAGATACGCAGTATTTT	CASRPSGGGLADTQYF
.	.	TRBV2	TRBJ1-1	TGTGCCAGCAGTGACGGGATACACACTGAAGCTTTCTTT	CASSDGIHTEAFF
.	TRBD2	TRBV10-3	TRBJ2-7	TGTGCCATCAGTGAGGGAAGCGGGAGTGGATACGAGCAGTACTTC	CAISEGSGSGYEQYF
.	.	TRBV5-4	TRBJ2-3	TGTGCCAGCAGCCCCGGCGGGGTAGCCAGCCCCACAGATACGCAGTATTTT	CASSPGGVASPTDTQYF
.	TRBD2	TRBV5-1	TRBJ2-7	TGCGCCAGCAGCACGGCGGGGGCTAGCGGGCGCGAGCAGTACTTC	CASSTAGASGREQYF
.	.	TRBV27	TRBJ1-5	TGTGCCAGCAAACCGAGTGGCAGGGATAATCAGCCCCAGCATTTT	CASKPSGRDNQPQHF
.	.	TRBV11-2	TRBJ2-1	TGTGCCAGCAGCACCTCTGGCAACAATGAGCAGTTCTTC	CASSTSGNNEQFF
.	TRBD2	TRBV4-2	TRBJ2-1	TGTGCCAGCAGCCCCGAGACTAGCGGCTATCACAATGAGCAGTTCTTC	CASSPETSGYHNEQFF
.	TRBD1	TRBV9	TRBJ1-6	TGTGCCAGCAGCGTCGACAGGGGGCTATATAATTCACCCCTCCACTTT	CASSVDRGLYNSPLHF
.	TRBD1	TRBV7-2	TRBJ2-1	TGTGCCAGCAGCGCTCAGGGGGCAGGGCAGTACAATGAGCAGTTCTTC	CASSAQGAGQYNEQFF
few	.	TRBV18	TRBJ1-6	TGTGCCAGCTCCCCGTCCAAGGGTATGAATTCACCCCTCCACTTT	CASSPSKGMNSPLHF
few	TRBD1	TRBV2	TRBJ2-2	TGTGCCAGCAGTGGGAGGGGGACAGGTAACACCGGGGAGCTGTTTTTT	CASSGRGTGNTGELFF
once	TRBD2	TRBV18	TRBJ2-1	TGTGCCAGCTCACTACTAGCGGGAGCCCTTAGCTCCTACAATGAGCAGTTCTTC	CASSLLAGALSSYNEQFF
.	.	TRBV6-5	TRBJ1-3	TGTGCCAGCAGTTCGGTCATCAGCTCTGGAAACACCATATATTTT	CASSSVISSGNTIYF
.	.	TRBV19	TRBJ2-5	TGTGCCAGTTCCCCACAGGGCCGACGCCTCCAAGAGACCCAGTACTTC	CASSPQGRRLQETQYF
.	TRBD1	TRBV19	TRBJ1-5	TGTGCCAGTCGCCCAGGACAGGGTCTCTCGATGGGCAATCAGCCCCAGCATTTT	CASRPGQGLSMGNQPQHF
.	.	TRBV7-2	TRBJ2-2	TGTGCCAGCAGCTTAGGACAGCCGAACACCGGGGAGCTGTTTTTT	CASSLGQPNTGELFF
once	.	TRBV14	TRBJ1-4	TGTGCCAGCAGCCAGCCGGGGGCAGTTAATGAAAAACTGTTTTTT	CASSQPGAVNEKLFF
.	.	TRBV11-3	TRBJ2-1	TGTGCCAGCAGCTCCGGACAGAGCTCCTACAATGAGCAGTTCTTC	CASSSGQSSYNEQFF
.	.	TRBV6-5	TRBJ2-7	TGTGCCAGCGGACGAATAGACGGAGCCGCCTACGAGCAGTACTTC	CASGRIDGAAYEQYF
.	.	TRBV18	TRBJ2-5	TGTGCCAGCTCACTCGTCGGGACCGAAGAGACCCAGTACTTC	CASSLVGTEETQYF
.	.	TRBV27	TRBJ2-1	TGTGCCAGCAGTATCCTGGGAGGGGGCTCCTACAATGAGCAGTTCTTC	CASSILGGGSYNEQFF
once	.	TRBV30	TRBJ1-5	TGTGCCTGGAGTGTACCCGGAGGGCAGCCCCAGCATTTT	CAWSVPGGQPQHF
.	.	TRBV28	TRBJ1-5	TGTGCCAGCATCCTGGGGGGAGGGAATCAGCCCCAGCATTTT	CASILGGGNQPQHF
.	.	TRBV27	TRBJ1-1	TGTGCCAGCAGTTTATCCCGTGATCGCGAAGCTTTCTTT	CASSLSRDREAFF
.	.	TRBV9	TRBJ2-2	TGTGCCAGCAGCGCCGACAGACGACGCACCGGGGAGCTGTTTTTT	CASSADRRRTGELFF
.	.	TRBV5-1	TRBJ1-1	TGCGCCAGCAGCCCCAAAATCCTCAATAGGAACACTGAAGCTTTCTTT	CASSPKILNRNTEAFF
.	TRBD1	TRBV5-1	TRBJ2-7	TGCGCCAGCAGCGCGCTCGGATCTCGGACAGGGGACGAGCAGTACTTC	CASSALGSRTGDEQYF
few	.	TRBV5-1	TRBJ1-2	TGCGCCAGCAGATCTGAACCCGGGATCCCGGGTTGGTGCTTC	CASRSEPGIPGWCF
.	.	TRBV6-5	TRBJ1-2	TGTGCCAGCAGTGAATCAGGCCCTTTTCGTCGCACCTTC	CASSESGPFRRTF
.	TRBD2	TRBV5-1	TRBJ2-1	TGCGCCAGCAGCTACGCCGGGACTAGCGTCAATGAGCAGTTCTTC	CASSYAGTSVNEQFF
.	.	TRBV6-5	TRBJ2-6	TGTGCCAGCTCCGTGTTCTCTGGGGCCAACGTCCTGACTTTC	CASSVFSGANVLTF
.	TRBD1	TRBV4-2	TRBJ2-7	TGTGCCAGCAGCCAAGTCGCAGGGGGCTCCTACGAGCAGTACTTC	CASSQVAGGSYEQYF
.	TRBD1	TRBV27	TRBJ1-5	TGTGCCAGCAAAATGACAGGGCCGGGCAATCAGCCCCAGCATTTT	CASKMTGPGNQPQHF
.	.	TRBV18	TRBJ1-1	TGTGCCAGCTCACTCGGGGGTGACACTGAAGCTTTCTTT	CASSLGGDTEAFF
.	.	TRBV18	TRBJ2-7	TGTGCCAGCTCACCCCTTAGTGGGGGAACCTACGAGCAGTACTTC	CASSPLSGGTYEQYF
.	.	TRBV18	TRBJ1-5	TGTGCCAGCTCACCATCAGACCGAAACAATCAGCCCCAGCATTTT	CASSPSDRNNQPQHF
once	TRBD1	TRBV5-6	TRBJ1-2	TGTGCCAGCAGCTTGTCTCGGGACAGATTTAACTATGGCTACACCTTC	CASSLSRDRFNYGYTF